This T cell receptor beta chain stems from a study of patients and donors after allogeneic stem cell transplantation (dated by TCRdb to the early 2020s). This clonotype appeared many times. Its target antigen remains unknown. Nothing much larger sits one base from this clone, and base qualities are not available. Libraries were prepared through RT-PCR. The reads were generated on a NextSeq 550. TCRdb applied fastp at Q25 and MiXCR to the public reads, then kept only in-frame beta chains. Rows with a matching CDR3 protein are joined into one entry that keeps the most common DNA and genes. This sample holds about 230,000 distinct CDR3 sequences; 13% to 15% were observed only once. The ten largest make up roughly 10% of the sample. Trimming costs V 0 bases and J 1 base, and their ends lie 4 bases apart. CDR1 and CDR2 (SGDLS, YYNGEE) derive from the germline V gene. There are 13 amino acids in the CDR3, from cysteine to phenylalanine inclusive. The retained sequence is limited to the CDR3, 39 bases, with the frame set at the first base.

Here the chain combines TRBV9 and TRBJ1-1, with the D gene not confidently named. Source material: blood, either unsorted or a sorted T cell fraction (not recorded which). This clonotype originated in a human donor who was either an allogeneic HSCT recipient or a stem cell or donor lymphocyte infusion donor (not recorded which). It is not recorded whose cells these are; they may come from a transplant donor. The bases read TGTGCCAGCAGCGTAGCTTCGAACACTGAAGCTTTCTTT. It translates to CASSVASNTEAFF.